This is a list of T cell receptor beta chains from one sample in a study of beta chain features in type 1 diabetes. Only in-frame clones appear in the TCRdb table, and some are missing; sequencing was by immunoSEQ multiplex PCR. Here the sample spans hundreds of thousands of clones, under 13% being singletons. Input material: naive CD4+ T cells from blood. The receptors originated from a man under 40 with type 1 diabetes. Each CDR3 is given with its conserved first and last residue.

length	V	J	CDR3
15	TRBV27	TRBJ2-5	CASSLGALRGETQYF
12	TRBV19	TRBJ2-1	CASSIGLREQFF
13	TRBV15	TRBJ1-4	CATTDGVGEKLFF
16	TRBV5-4	TRBJ2-3	CASSVVAGASTDTQYF
16	TRBV2	TRBJ2-2	CASSRLGLIYTGELFF
15	TRBV7-2	TRBJ2-1	CASSLAGGNFNEQFF
14	TRBV6-1	TRBJ2-7	CASSEFGDSYEQYF
11	TRBV11-2	TRBJ2-5	CASSSGGTQYF
13	TRBV29-1	TRBJ1-2	CSVPAGSYYGYTF
13	TRBV18	TRBJ2-5	CASSPATQETQYF
12	TRBV2	TRBJ1-4	CASSGSDEKLFF
13	TRBV6-5	TRBJ1-2	CASTDRGFYGYTF
15	TRBV5-1	TRBJ1-5	CASSLEDPVAEPQHF
12	TRBV7-9	TRBJ2-3	CASRGVTDTQYF
12	TRBV30	TRBJ2-2	CAWRPDTGELFF
15	TRBV25-1	TRBJ2-5	CASSDPNRGQETQYF
14	TRBV12-5	TRBJ1-2	CASGRDRGDYGYTF
11	TRBV28	TRBJ2-7	CASSPRSEQYF
14	TRBV9	TRBJ2-1	CASSVVGSGGEQFF
13	TRBV7-9	TRBJ2-5	CASSYRDKETQYF
13	TRBV29-1	TRBJ1-1	CSAEEGARTEAFF
16	TRBV18	TRBJ2-3	CASSPRRGALTDTQYF
14	TRBV7-2	TRBJ2-1	CASSLALGMNEQFF
13	TRBV11-3	TRBJ2-7	CASSFTGDYEQYF
16	TRBV5-4	TRBJ2-1	CASSSVGGQGAGEQFF
15	TRBV29-1	TRBJ2-3	CSVEPTGPSTDTQYF
13	TRBV5-6	TRBJ1-4	CASSLHRGEKLFF
16	TRBV4-3	TRBJ2-1	CASSQLGLAAYNEQFF
15	TRBV5-1	TRBJ2-7	CASSLGDRDYYEQYF
13	TRBV7-2	TRBJ2-3	CASSSLQGFYLYF
14	TRBV9	TRBJ2-7	CASSVMGQGYEQYF
14	TRBV4-1	TRBJ1-2	CASSLPGAHRGYTF
16	TRBV9	TRBJ2-4	CASSVDGSRTRGIQYF
14	TRBV4-1	TRBJ2-4	CASSPRGGGNIQYF
13	TRBV7-2	TRBJ1-6	CASSFGEISPLHF
17	TRBV7-6	TRBJ2-2	CASSFAMGSQNTGELFF
15	TRBV5-4	TRBJ2-1	CASSSRDRGGNEQFF
14	TRBV7-9	TRBJ2-7	CASSSGQGVDEQYF
14	TRBV19	TRBJ1-2	CASSPPDRLNGYTF